This T cell receptor beta chain emerged from a study of beta chain features in type 1 diabetes. There are a few counts of this clone. What it recognizes is unknown. Cell sorting via CD45RO/CCR7/CD25/CD127/CD95/CD27 was performed to obtain CD4+ naive, central memory, regulatory and stem cell-like memory cells. The study's findings and limits: VDJ junctions from patients with type 1 diabetes contained fewer insertions and more deletions. Naive, central memory and Treg TCRB repertoires appeared more alike in patients than in healthy donors. Whether HLA type influences TCRB rearrangement remained unresolved here. A moderate, significant TCRB CDR3 shortening appeared in type 1 diabetes across four CD4+ subsets.

CDR1 is SGHDT and CDR2 is YYEEEE in the germline V gene. The CDR3 is 17 amino acids. V lost 5 bases and J lost 5; bases outside the gene matches: 13. Every bit of the isolated RNA underwent reverse transcription, so sequencing read expressed TCRB transcripts. The assay was immunoSEQ multiplex PCR, and TCRdb's table has in-frame clones only and misses some. The sample lists around 70,000 clones; nearly 50% were seen once. The TCR sequence derives from a young man with type 1 diabetes. Sequenced material: central memory CD4+ T cells from blood. The rearrangement joins TRBV5-6 to TRBJ2-3, with 11 bases lining up with TRBD1. CDR3 nucleotides: TGTGCCAGCAGAGCCGGGACAGGGGGAATGTTGAAAGATACGCAGTATTTT. Protein sequence: CASRAGTGGMLKDTQYF.